Listed here is a single TCR beta chain. Antigen: not known. These data are taken from a study of naive CD8 T cells in extremely preterm neonates. TCRdb keeps only in-frame clones here, not all; method: immunoSEQ multiplex PCR. This table holds under 9,500 clones, about 90% found once. Deliveries were elective term cesareans at roughly 37-42 weeks, with no labor or membrane rupture. Whole-study results and caveats: Preterm samples differed in productive template counts; sample size was small. Preterm CDR3s were shorter than older groups', with fewer N additions and less trimming.

The CDR3 covers 14 residues. Germline V lookup: CDR1 LNHDA, CDR2 SQIVND (reference sequence). V was clipped by 3 bases and J by 6 bases; unmatched bases: 0. This chain connects TRBV19 to TRBJ2-2; TRBD1 matches at 11 bases. The sequenced material came from naive CD8+ T cells from cord blood. The receptor's source is a newborn in good health. In DNA, the CDR3 is TGTGCCAGTAGTATGGGACAGGGGGCCGGGGAGCTGTTTTTT. Its protein product is CASSMGQGAGELFF. The full variable domain, in which reference TRBV19 and TRBJ2-2 provide the parts outside the CDR3, is DGGITQSPKYLFRKEGQNVTLSCEQNLNHDAMYWYRQDPGQGLRLIYYSQIVNDFQKGDIAEGYSVSREKKESFPLTVTSAQKNPTAFYLCASSMGQGAGELFFGEGSRLTVL.